These 24 T cell receptor beta chains were all obtained from the same sample, sequenced in a study of blood T cell repertoires in COVID-19. Repertoires were generated with immunoSEQ multiplex PCR, while TCRdb's copy carries only in-frame clones and drops some. The sample consists of roughly 250,000 clones, about 90% of them appearing once. The sample comprised PBMCs or T cells enriched from blood (not recorded which). These receptors were obtained from a young woman who had recovered from COVID-19.

The chain links TRBV19 to TRBJ1-2, with TRBD1 as a possible D gene (5 bases). Trimming shortened V by 2 bases and J by 2 bases, and 15 bases separated the two germline ends. Germline CDR1 reads LNHDA; CDR2 reads SQIVND (reference sequence). This CDR3 region has 16 residues. In DNA, the CDR3 is TGTGCCAGTAGTATAAGGAGGGCCAAGGGGAACTATGGCTACACCTTC. This encodes CASSIRRAKGNYGYTF.

The V and J genes are TRBV28 and TRBJ2-3; TRBD2 agrees at 8 bases. V dropped 6 bases and J dropped 4; count of bases not matched to a gene: 12. There are 16 residues in the CDR3. Germline V gene data show CDR1 as MDHEN and CDR2 as SYDVKM. The CDR3 here is CASRSGGSDLADTQYF. The CDR3 bases are TGTGCCAGCAGGAGCGGGGGTAGCGATTTGGCAGATACGCAGTATTTT.

This clone was seen once. The CDR3, as DNA: TGTGCCAGCAGCCCCGACAAGAACACTGAAGCTTTCTTT. Residues: CASSPDKNTEAFF. V is TRBV11-3 and J is TRBJ1-1, with D unclear. The V end was cut by 5 bases, the J end by 1 base, with 8 bases between. The CDR3 loop spans 13 amino acids. Per germline, CDR1 SGHNT and CDR2 YENEEA.

The rearrangement links TRBV6-5 to TRBJ1-5, with TRBD1 identical over 12 bases. This CDR3 contains 13 residues. Germline V gene lookup returns CDR1 MNHEY and CDR2 SVGAGI. V gave up 6 bases and J gave up 9 bases; unmatched junction bases: 3. Written as DNA, the CDR3 is TGTGCCAGCAGGGGGACAGGGGGCGCGCCCCAGCATTTT. Translation gives CASRGTGGAPQHF.

V and J are TRBV15 and TRBJ2-1, with D maybe TRBD2 (6 bases). The CDR3 loop spans 13 amino acids. Trimming shortened V by 0 bases and J by 13 bases, and 13 bases separated the two germline ends. Germline V CDR1 and CDR2: LNHNV, YYDKDF (reference sequence). The CDR3, as DNA: TGTGCCACCAGCAGAGATAGACTAGAAAATCAGTTCTTC. Amino acids: CATSRDRLENQFF. The whole variable domain, remainder taken from reference TRBV15 and TRBJ2-1, is DAMVIQNPRYQVTQFGKPVTLSCSQTLNHNVMYWYQQKSSQAPKLLFHYYDKDFNNEADTPDNFQSRRPNTSFCFLDIRSPGLGDTAMYLCATSRDRLENQFFGPGTRLTVL.

This clone is a singleton in its sample. This chain joins TRBV6-4 and TRBJ1-2, with TRBD1 identical over 9 bases. This CDR3 has 16 amino acids. From germline, CDR1 is MRHNA and CDR2 SNTAGT. The V segment lost 2 bases and the J segment 1 base; nucleotides outside the gene matches: 5. The CDR3 nucleotides read TGTGCCAGCAGTGACGGAGCGACAGGGGGTAACTATGGCTACACCTTC. Translated, it gives CASSDGATGGNYGYTF.

The CDR3 DNA reads TGTGCCAGCAGCTTAAGGTCCAGGGTTGCTGGGGCCAACGTCCTGACTTTC. Amino acid sequence: CASSLRSRVAGANVLTF. J is TRBJ2-6 and V is TRBV13, with D tentatively TRBD1 (5 bases). V dropped 2 bases and J dropped 2 bases, with 13 bases sitting between them. CDR1 and CDR2 from the germline V gene are PRHDT and FYEKMQ (reference sequence). This CDR3 is 17 amino acids long.

The rearrangement uses TRBV19 and TRBJ1-2; D not resolved. This CDR3 spans 14 amino acids. V was clipped by 2 bases and J by 7 bases, with 14 bases between them. Germline V gene lookup returns CDR1 LNHDA and CDR2 SQIVND (reference sequence). CDR3 amino acids: CASSISSVVSGYTF. CDR3 in DNA: TGTGCCAGTAGTATAAGTTCGGTTGTTAGTGGCTACACCTTC.

The chain employs TRBV7-3 and TRBJ2-3; 7 bases agree with TRBD2. Looked up from germline, CDR1 is SGHTA and CDR2 is FQGTGA. Losses at the gene ends were 5 bases for V and 3 bases for J; bases not matched to a gene: 8. The CDR3 consists of 15 residues. CDR3 region: CASSPQRGETDTQYF. CDR3 DNA sequence: TGTGCCAGCAGCCCCCAGCGGGGAGAAACAGATACGCAGTATTTT.

The chain employs TRBV19 and TRBJ2-1; tentative D call: TRBD2 (6 bases). V lost 4 bases, J lost 0 bases, and 10 bases lay in between. This CDR3 region has 15 residues. The germline gives CDR1 LNHDA, CDR2 SQIVND (reference sequence). Here the CDR3 reads CASSTSASSYNEQFF. CDR3 DNA sequence: TGTGCCAGTAGTACTAGCGCGAGCTCCTACAATGAGCAGTTCTTC.

This clone was seen only once. The V gene is TRBV7-2, the J gene TRBJ1-2; D gene uncertain. This CDR3 region has 14 residues. Looked up from germline, CDR1 is SGHTA and CDR2 is FQGNSA. V was cut by 1 base and J by 4 bases, with 10 bases left in between. As DNA, the CDR3 is TGTGCCAGCAGCTTAGTGTTCTCCGGCTATGGCTACACCTTC. Protein: CASSLVFSGYGYTF.

V gene TRBV2 combines with J gene TRBJ2-7; D is possibly TRBD1 (7 bases). The CDR3 has 15 amino acids. Trimming cost V 7 bases and J 5 bases, with 21 bases left between them. Germline-derived CDR1 and CDR2 are SNHLY and FYNNEI. The CDR3 coding sequence is TGTGCCAGCAAGGGGGGCGGGACAGCTCCCCACGAGCAGTACTTC. This sequence encodes CASKGGGTAPHEQYF.

The V gene is TRBV5-1, the J gene TRBJ1-6; D unclear. V lost 3 bases, J lost 11 bases, and 18 bases lay in between. Germline-derived CDR1 and CDR2 are SGHRS and YFSETQ. This CDR3 is built from 15 residues. The CDR3 coding sequence is TGCGCCAGCAGCTCATCGGGCCCTAGGGAGACACCCCTCCACTTT. Its translation: CASSSSGPRETPLHF.

The chain carries TRBV5-1 and TRBJ1-1, with D unclear. This CDR3 region has 14 residues. CDR1 SGHRS and CDR2 YFSETQ come from the germline V gene. V was shortened by 0 bases and J by 7 bases, with 13 bases between the two germline ends. CDR3 region: CASSLDSSLLEAFF. The CDR3 coding sequence is TGCGCCAGCAGCTTGGACAGTTCACTTCTTGAAGCTTTCTTT.

The chain links TRBV5-1 to TRBJ1-1; 8 nucleotides align to TRBD1. After removal of 2 bases from V and 3 bases from J, the junction contained 9 bases not matched to a gene. The CDR3 extends over 16 amino acids. Germline V gives CDR1 SGHRS, CDR2 YFSETQ. The CDR3 DNA reads TGCGCCAGCAGCTTAGAAGGACAGGGACGGGACACTGAAGCTTTCTTT. This gives the protein CASSLEGQGRDTEAFF.

V gene TRBV28 combines with J gene TRBJ2-7, with D maybe TRBD1 (6 bases). The V gene lost 6 bases and the J gene lost 6 bases, with 12 bases spanning the gap. CDR1 MDHEN and CDR2 SYDVKM come from the germline V gene. The CDR3 sequence is 12 residues long. The DNA of the CDR3 is TGTGCCAGCAGGCGTACAGGGTTCGAGCAGTACTTC. It encodes CASRRTGFEQYF.

This clone was seen more than once but under ten times. One junction end does not reproduce the germline sequence, and a read error may be involved. This chain connects TRBV5-1 to TRBJ1-1; tentative D call: TRBD1 (6 bases). The CDR3 runs to 12 residues. Germline assignment: CDR1 SGHRS and CDR2 YFSETQ. The CDR3 DNA is TGCGCCAGCAGTCAGAACGACAGGCCCGACGCTTTT. It translates to CASSQNDRPDAF. The variable domain in full, completed from reference TRBV5-1 and TRBJ1-1, reads KAGVTQTPRYLIKTRGQQVTLSCSPISGHRSVSWYQQTPGQGLQFLFEYFSETQRNKGNFPGRFSGRQFSNSRSEMNVSTLELGDSALYLCASSQNDRPDAFGQGTRLTVV.

The chain is built from TRBV7-9 and TRBJ2-7; D may be TRBD1 (5 bases). Between the trimmed V and J ends, which lost 1 base and 0 bases, there was a span of 10 bases. The CDR3 is 15 amino acids. The germline V gene has CDR1 SEHNR and CDR2 FQNEAQ (reference sequence). This chain's CDR3 is CASSLEGFFSYEQYF. CDR3 coding DNA: TGTGCCAGCAGCTTAGAGGGGTTTTTCTCCTACGAGCAGTACTTC.

The rearrangement joins TRBV7-2 to TRBJ2-1, with 8 bases fitting TRBD1. Unmatched junction bases numbered 9, after V lost 8 bases and J lost 3 bases. This CDR3 is built from 15 residues. From germline, CDR1 is SGHTA and CDR2 FQGNSA. The CDR3 loop reads CASEILTGVYNEQFF. The CDR3, as DNA: TGTGCCAGCGAAATTTTGACAGGGGTCTACAATGAGCAGTTCTTC.

The rearrangement links TRBV25-1 to TRBJ1-3; no clear D gene. CDR3 length: 14 residues. Between the trimmed V and J ends, which lost 1 base and 3 bases, there was a span of 7 bases. The germline gives CDR1 MGHDK, CDR2 SYGVNS. The DNA of the CDR3 is TGTGCCAGCAGTGAATTCCCAGGTGGAAACACCATATATTTT. Protein product: CASSEFPGGNTIYF.

DNA of the CDR3: TGCAGCGTTGAGAAGGCCGGGAGGTACGGCAATCAGCCCCAGCATTTT. This codes for CSVEKAGRYGNQPQHF. The chain has TRBV29-1 and TRBJ1-5; D remains unclear. This CDR3 contains 16 residues. Germline V gene lookup returns CDR1 SQVTM and CDR2 ANQGSEA. Trimming left V 3 bases short and J 2 bases short, with 17 bases between.

The chain carries TRBV5-1 and TRBJ1-2, with 7 nucleotides matching TRBD1. Trimming removed 4 bases from V and 1 base from J; junction bases left unmatched: 7. The germline CDR1 and CDR2 sequences are SGHRS and YFSETQ. This CDR3 has 15 residues. The CDR3 DNA is TGCGCCAGCAGCCTTGGGGACAGCCTTAACTATGGCTACACCTTC. As protein: CASSLGDSLNYGYTF.

The V gene is TRBV24-1, the J gene TRBJ2-5, with a possible D match to TRBD1 (5 bases). Trimming cost V 10 bases and J 4 bases, with 21 bases left between them. This CDR3 region has 15 residues. Germline V gene data show CDR1 as KGHDR and CDR2 as SFDVKD. The CDR3 region has the DNA TGTGCCACTGCACAGGACGGGTCTAGGGGAGAGACCCAGTACTTC. This gives the protein CATAQDGSRGETQYF.

V usage is TRBV7-2 and J usage is TRBJ1-2; 9 bases fit TRBD1. Germline V gene sequence: CDR1 SGHTA, CDR2 FQGNSA. Trimming took 5 bases from V and 2 from J; bases not matched to a gene: 6. This CDR3 region has 15 residues. The CDR3 region is CASSPQQGANYGYTF. Written as DNA, the CDR3 is TGTGCCAGCAGCCCCCAACAGGGGGCGAACTATGGCTACACCTTC.